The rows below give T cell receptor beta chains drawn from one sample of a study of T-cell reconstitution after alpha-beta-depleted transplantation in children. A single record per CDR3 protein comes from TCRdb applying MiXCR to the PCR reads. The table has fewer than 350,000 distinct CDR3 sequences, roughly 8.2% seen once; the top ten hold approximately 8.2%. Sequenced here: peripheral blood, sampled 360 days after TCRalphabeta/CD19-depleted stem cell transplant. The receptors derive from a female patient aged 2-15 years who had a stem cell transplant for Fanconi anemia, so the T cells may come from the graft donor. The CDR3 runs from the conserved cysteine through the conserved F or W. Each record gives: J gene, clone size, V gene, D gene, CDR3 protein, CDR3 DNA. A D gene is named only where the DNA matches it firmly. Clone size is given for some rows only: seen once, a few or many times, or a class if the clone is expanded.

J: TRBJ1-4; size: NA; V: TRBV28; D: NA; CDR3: CASSLSSAGEEKLFF; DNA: TGTGCCAGCAGTTTATCCTCGGCAGGAGAAGAAAAACTGTTTTTT
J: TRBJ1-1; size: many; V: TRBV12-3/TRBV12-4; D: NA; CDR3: CASSSYHGGAANTEAFF; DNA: TGTGCCAGCAGTTCATACCATGGTGGGGCAGCGAACACTGAAGCTTTCTTT
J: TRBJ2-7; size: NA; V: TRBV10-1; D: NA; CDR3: CASSLAGGPAEQYF; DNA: TGCGCCAGCAGCTTGGCCGGGGGGCCAGCCGAGCAGTACTTC
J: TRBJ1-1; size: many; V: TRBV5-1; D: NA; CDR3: CASSLGGLQRNTEAFF; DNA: TGCGCCAGCAGCTTAGGGGGGCTACAAAGGAACACTGAAGCTTTCTTT
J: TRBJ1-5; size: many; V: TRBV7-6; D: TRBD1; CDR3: CASSLTGGRDSNQPQHF; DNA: TGTGCCAGCAGCTTAACAGGGGGCCGGGATAGCAATCAGCCCCAGCATTTT
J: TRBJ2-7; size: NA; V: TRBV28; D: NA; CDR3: CASGRVRGDYEQYF; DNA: TGTGCCAGCGGCCGTGTAAGGGGGGACTACGAGCAGTACTTC
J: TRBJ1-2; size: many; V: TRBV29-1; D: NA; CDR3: CSVGDSNYGYTF; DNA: TGCAGCGTGGGGGACTCTAACTATGGCTACACCTTC
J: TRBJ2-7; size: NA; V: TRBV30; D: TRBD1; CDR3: CAWSAPRDRDSYEQYF; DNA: TGTGCCTGGAGTGCTCCGCGGGACAGGGATTCCTACGAGCAGTACTTC
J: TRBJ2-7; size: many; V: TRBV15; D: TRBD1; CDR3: CATSRTGGMAYEQYF; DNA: TGTGCCACCAGCAGAACAGGGGGGATGGCCTACGAGCAGTACTTC
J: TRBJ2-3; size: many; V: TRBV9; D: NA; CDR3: CASSVEASTDTQYF; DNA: TGTGCCAGCAGCGTAGAGGCTAGCACAGATACGCAGTATTTT
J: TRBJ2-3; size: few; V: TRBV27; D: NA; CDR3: CASSPRDSRTDTQYF; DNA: TGTGCCAGCAGTCCACGGGACTCGCGCACAGATACGCAGTATTTT
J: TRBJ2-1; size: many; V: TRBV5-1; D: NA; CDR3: CASSSEGTPTYNEQFF; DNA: TGCGCCAGCAGCTCTGAAGGGACTCCGACCTACAATGAGCAGTTCTTC
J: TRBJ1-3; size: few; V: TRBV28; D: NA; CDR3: CASSLVPGIYGNTIYF; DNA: TGTGCCAGCAGTCTCGTTCCAGGGATTTACGGAAACACCATATATTTT
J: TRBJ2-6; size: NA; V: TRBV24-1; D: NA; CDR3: CATRGTGANVLTF; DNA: TGTGCCACCAGAGGGACTGGGGCCAACGTCCTGACTTTC
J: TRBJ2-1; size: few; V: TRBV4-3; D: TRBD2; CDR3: CASSPTLAGGREQFF; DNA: TGCGCCAGCAGCCCGACACTAGCGGGGGGGAGGGAGCAGTTCTTC
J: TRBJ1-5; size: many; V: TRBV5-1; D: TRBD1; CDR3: CASSLSAGGQPQHF; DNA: TGCGCCAGCAGCTTGTCCGCAGGGGGTCAGCCCCAGCATTTT
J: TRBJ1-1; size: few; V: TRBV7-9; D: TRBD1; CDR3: CASSPTGSGEITEAFF; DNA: TGTGCCAGCAGCCCGACAGGGAGCGGGGAAATCACTGAAGCTTTCTTT
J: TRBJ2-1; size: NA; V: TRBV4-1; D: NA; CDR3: CASSQSVGLVEQFF; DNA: TGCGCCAGCAGCCAGAGTGTGGGCCTTGTGGAGCAGTTCTTC
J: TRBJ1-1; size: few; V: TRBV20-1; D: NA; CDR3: CSARDTLRGRTEAFF; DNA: TGCAGTGCTAGAGACACCCTCAGAGGAAGAACTGAAGCTTTCTTT
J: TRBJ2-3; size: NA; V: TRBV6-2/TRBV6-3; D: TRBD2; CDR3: CASVLAGGTDTQYF; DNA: TGTGCCAGCGTCTTAGCGGGGGGGACAGATACGCAGTATTTT
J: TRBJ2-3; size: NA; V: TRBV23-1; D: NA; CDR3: CANRARVLDTQYF; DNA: TGCGCCAACCGGGCCAGGGTTCTCGATACGCAGTATTTT
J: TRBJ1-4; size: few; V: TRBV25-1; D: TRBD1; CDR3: CASSEYGGTGAEKLFF; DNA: TGTGCCAGCAGTGAATATGGGGGGACAGGCGCTGAAAAACTGTTTTTT
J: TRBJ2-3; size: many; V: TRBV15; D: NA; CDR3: CATSGSPDTQYF; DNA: TGTGCCACCAGCGGGTCACCGGATACGCAGTATTTT
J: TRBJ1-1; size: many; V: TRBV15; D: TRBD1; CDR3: CATSPQGARVGTEAFF; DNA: TGTGCCACCAGTCCACAGGGGGCTCGGGTTGGGACTGAAGCTTTCTTT
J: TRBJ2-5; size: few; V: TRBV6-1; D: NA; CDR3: CASTFFAQETQYF; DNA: TGTGCCAGCACCTTCTTTGCCCAAGAGACCCAGTACTTC
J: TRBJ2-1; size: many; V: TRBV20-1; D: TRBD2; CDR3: CSAEIPAGGWNNEQFF; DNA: TGCAGTGCTGAAATCCCTGCGGGGGGCTGGAACAATGAGCAGTTCTTC
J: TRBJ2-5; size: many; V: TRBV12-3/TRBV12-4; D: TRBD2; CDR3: CASSQRLAEDETQYF; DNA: TGTGCCAGCAGCCAACGACTAGCGGAGGATGAGACCCAGTACTTC
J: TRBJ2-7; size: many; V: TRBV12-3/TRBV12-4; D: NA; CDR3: CASSADTHSYEQYF; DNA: TGTGCCAGCAGTGCCGACACTCACTCCTACGAGCAGTACTTC
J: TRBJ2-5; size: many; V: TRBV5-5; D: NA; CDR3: CASSFTGGETQYF; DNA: TGTGCCAGCAGCTTCACAGGAGGGGAGACCCAGTACTTC
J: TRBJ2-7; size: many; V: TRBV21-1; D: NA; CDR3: CASSKEAYEQYF; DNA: TGTGCCAGCAGCAAAGAAGCTTACGAGCAGTACTTC
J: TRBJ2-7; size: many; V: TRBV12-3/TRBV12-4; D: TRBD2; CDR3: CASSSGRGYEQYF; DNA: TGTGCCAGCAGCAGCGGGAGGGGCTACGAGCAGTACTTC
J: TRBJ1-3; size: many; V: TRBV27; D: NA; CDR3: CASSLSGGSGNTIYF; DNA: TGTGCCAGCAGTTTATCTGGGGGCTCGGGAAACACCATATATTTT
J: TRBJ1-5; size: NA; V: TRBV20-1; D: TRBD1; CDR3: CSANSPPGQGSLIQPQHF; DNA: TGCAGTGCTAATTCCCCCCCGGGACAGGGGAGCCTAATTCAGCCCCAGCATTTT
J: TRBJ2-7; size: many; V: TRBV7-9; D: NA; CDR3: CASSLAAVHEQYF; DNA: TGTGCCAGCAGCTTAGCCGCGGTCCACGAGCAGTACTTC
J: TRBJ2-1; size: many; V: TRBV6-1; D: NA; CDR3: CASSGGRKGLLSSYNEQFF; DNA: TGTGCCAGCAGTGGTGGGAGAAAAGGGCTTCTTAGCTCCTACAATGAGCAGTTCTTC
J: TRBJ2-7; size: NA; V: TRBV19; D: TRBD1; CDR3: CASSRDRGTYEQYF; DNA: TGTGCCAGTAGCCGGGACAGGGGCACCTACGAGCAGTACTTC
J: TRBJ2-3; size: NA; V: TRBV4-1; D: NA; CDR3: CASSQVVAAASGDTQYF; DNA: TGCGCCAGCAGCCAAGTGGTAGCGGCAGCCTCCGGAGATACGCAGTATTTT
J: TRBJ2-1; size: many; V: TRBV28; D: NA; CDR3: CASRPYRSSYNEQFF; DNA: TGTGCCAGCAGACCTTACAGGAGCTCCTACAATGAGCAGTTCTTC
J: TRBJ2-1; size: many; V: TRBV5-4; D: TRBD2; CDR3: CASSLVTRGAGIGNEQFF; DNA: TGTGCCAGCAGCTTGGTAACGAGGGGAGCGGGAATCGGGAATGAGCAGTTCTTC
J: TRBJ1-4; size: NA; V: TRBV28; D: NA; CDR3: CASSVTRDNEKLFF; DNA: TGTGCCAGCAGTGTAACCCGGGACAATGAAAAACTGTTTTTT
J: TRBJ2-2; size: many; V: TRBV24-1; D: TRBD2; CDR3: CATSVTGLVGTGELFF; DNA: TGTGCCACCAGTGTAACGGGACTAGTTGGGACCGGGGAGCTGTTTTTT
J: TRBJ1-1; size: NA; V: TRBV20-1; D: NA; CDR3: CSARIYEAFF; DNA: TGCAGTGCTAGAATCTATGAAGCTTTCTTT
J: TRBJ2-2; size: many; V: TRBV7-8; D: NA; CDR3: CASSSPGPNTGELFF; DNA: TGTGCCAGCAGCTCCCCGGGACCAAACACCGGGGAGCTGTTTTTT
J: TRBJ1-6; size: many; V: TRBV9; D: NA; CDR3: CASSPQNRNSPLHF; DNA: TGTGCCAGCAGCCCCCAGAACCGAAATTCACCCCTCCACTTT